Shown below are 18 T cell receptor beta chains from a single sample sequenced in a study of blood T cell repertoires in COVID-19. Clones were read by immunoSEQ multiplex PCR, and TCRdb kept only the in-frame ones, dropping some. The sample shows around 190,000 clones, around 83% of them seen only once. The sample consisted of PBMCs or T cells enriched from blood (not recorded which). All receptors come from a woman aged 25 to 45 who had been exposed to COVID-19.

This clone was counted a single time. The rearrangement joins TRBV5-4 to TRBJ2-7, with 8 bases that match TRBD2. The V and J ends lost 4 bases and 4 bases, in that order; junction bases with no gene match: 10. The CDR3 spans 15 residues. Germline V gene sequence: CDR1 SGHNT, CDR2 YYREEE (reference sequence). The CDR3 protein is CASSASSGLGYEQYF. In DNA form, the CDR3 reads TGTGCCAGCAGCGCCTCTAGCGGGCTGGGATACGAGCAGTACTTC. Based on the CDR3 plus reference TRBV5-4 and TRBJ2-7, the full variable domain is ETGVTQSPTHLIKTRGQQVTLRCSSQSGHNTVSWYQQALGQGPQFIFQYYREEENGRGNFPPRFSGLQFPNYSSELNVNALELDDSALYLCASSASSGLGYEQYFGPGTRLTVT.

V usage is TRBV6-5 and J usage is TRBJ1-2; D gene unclear. Between the trimmed V and J ends, which lost 5 bases and 6 bases, there was a span of 19 bases. Per germline, CDR1 MNHEY and CDR2 SVGAGI. CDR3 length equals 15 residues. DNA of the CDR3: TGTGCCAGCAGTAGCCCGAGGGCCGGGGATCATGGCTACACCTTC. It translates to CASSSPRAGDHGYTF.

The chain is built from TRBV19 and TRBJ1-1; D not resolved. This CDR3 spans 15 amino acids. The germline V gene encodes CDR1 LNHDA and CDR2 SQIVND (reference sequence). Trimming stripped 3 bases from V and 3 bases from J, with 14 bases between. The CDR3 region has the DNA TGTGCCAGTAGTATCGAGGGCAGCCTCCACACTGAAGCTTTCTTT. It codes for CASSIEGSLHTEAFF.

J is TRBJ2-7 and V is TRBV10-1; a possible D gene is TRBD2 (6 bases). The germline CDR1 and CDR2 sequences are WNHNN and SYGVQD (reference sequence). The germline V and J ends were trimmed by 2 bases and 2 bases, with 16 bases remaining between them. CDR3 length: 16 amino acids. CDR3 nucleotides: TGCGCCAGCAGTGAGAGGTTCGGGGGAGGACCCTACGAGCAGTACTTC. This translates into CASSERFGGGPYEQYF.

The chain links TRBV5-3 to TRBJ1-1, with D perhaps TRBD1 (6 bases). TRBV5-3 carries the ORF label, with uncertain function. V was trimmed by 5 bases and J by 5 bases, leaving 10 bases between them. The CDR3 extends over 12 amino acids. The CDR3: CARRCRGTEAFF. The CDR3 region has the DNA TGTGCCAGAAGATGCAGGGGAACTGAAGCTTTCTTT.

The chain carries TRBV19 and TRBJ2-1; D gene unclear. Deletions cut 1 base from V and 4 bases from J, with 5 bases between. Germline CDR1 reads LNHDA; CDR2 reads SQIVND (reference sequence). CDR3 length: 13 residues. DNA for the CDR3: TGTGCCAGTAGTATAGGACTGTACAATGAGCAGTTCTTC. Its translation: CASSIGLYNEQFF. The variable domain in full, with the rest retrieved from reference TRBV19 and TRBJ2-1, is DGGITQSPKYLFRKEGQNVTLSCEQNLNHDAMYWYRQDPGQGLRLIYYSQIVNDFQKGDIAEGYSVSREKKESFPLTVTSAQKNPTAFYLCASSIGLYNEQFFGPGTRLTVL.

This rearrangement joins TRBV15 to TRBJ2-3; the match to TRBD1 covers 8 bases. The CDR3 runs 15 residues. Losses at the gene ends were 4 bases for V and 13 bases for J; bases not matched to a gene: 16. Germline CDR1 is LNHNV and CDR2 is YYDKDF (reference sequence). CDR3 sequence reads: CATSTGNLNRGRKYF. In DNA form, the CDR3 reads TGTGCCACCAGCACTGGCAACCTAAACAGGGGGAGAAAGTATTTT.

The chain links TRBV7-6 to TRBJ2-7, with TRBD2 matching 14 bases. Germline CDR1 reads SGHVS; CDR2 reads FNYEAQ. The CDR3 has 20 amino acids. V lost 4 bases to trimming and J lost 0 bases; unmatched junction nucleotides: 14. CDR3 residues: CASSSPQGLAGAQNSYEQYF. CDR3 nucleotides: TGTGCCAGCAGCTCCCCCCAGGGACTAGCGGGGGCCCAAAACTCCTACGAGCAGTACTTC.

The chain carries TRBV19 and TRBJ1-5; tentative D call: TRBD1 (5 bases). In germline, CDR1 is LNHDA, CDR2 SQIVND (reference sequence). Trimming pared 4 bases from V and 2 bases from J, leaving 12 bases between. The CDR3 length is 15 residues. The CDR3 nucleotides are TGTGCCAGTAGTACGGGGGGAGGGCGCAATCAGCCCCAGCATTTT. Its translation: CASSTGGGRNQPQHF.

The genes are TRBV7-9 and TRBJ1-1; perhaps TRBD1 as D (6 bases). The CDR3 sequence is 16 residues long. The germline V gene encodes CDR1 SEHNR and CDR2 FQNEAQ (reference sequence). Deletions cut 5 bases from V and 0 bases from J, with 16 bases between. The chain's CDR3 is CASSPRDRTVNTEAFF. The CDR3 DNA follows: TGTGCCAGCAGCCCGCGAGACAGGACAGTGAACACTGAAGCTTTCTTT.

The chain employs TRBV7-2 and TRBJ2-5; the match to TRBD2 covers 7 bases. The CDR3 spans 16 residues. V shed 4 bases, J shed 5 bases, and the junction held 13 bases outside the gene matches. Germline loops: CDR1 SGHTA, CDR2 FQGNSA. CDR3 in amino acids: CASSSYRALGGETQYF. The CDR3 DNA reads TGTGCCAGCAGCTCCTACCGGGCTTTGGGGGGGGAGACCCAGTACTTC.

This clone came up a few times. The chain has TRBV29-1 and TRBJ1-2, with 7 bases that match TRBD1. Germline CDR1 and CDR2: SQVTM and ANQGSEA. The CDR3 length is 12 residues. Trimming at V came to 8 bases and at J to 2 bases, leaving 5 bases not matched to a gene. The CDR3 DNA reads as TGCAGCTTAGGGACAGCAAACTATGGCTACACCTTC. This sequence encodes CSLGTANYGYTF.

The V gene is TRBV3-1 (or the pseudogene TRBV3-2), the J gene TRBJ1-2; unclear D gene. Germline CDR1 and CDR2: LGHDT and YNNKEL (reference sequence). V was trimmed by 3 bases and J by 4 bases, leaving 15 bases between them. There are 15 residues in the CDR3. The CDR3 bases are TGTGCCAGCAGCCACGGGGAGCTGATAACCTATGGCTACACCTTC. It yields the protein CASSHGELITYGYTF.

This clone was recorded once. The V gene is TRBV10-1, the J gene TRBJ2-3; 9 positions match TRBD2. This CDR3 has 16 amino acids. With V trimmed by 3 bases and J by 3 bases, 7 bases remained unmatched. CDR1 WNHNN and CDR2 SYGVQD come from the germline V gene (reference sequence). The CDR3 DNA reads as TGCGCCAGCAGTGATTTCGGACTAGCGCGTACAGATACGCAGTATTTT. Translating gives CASSDFGLARTDTQYF.

The rearrangement joins TRBV5-6 to TRBJ1-5, with 8 nucleotides matching TRBD1. Trimming removed 3 bases from V and 3 bases from J; junction bases left unmatched: 5. The CDR3 is made up of 15 amino acids. Per germline, CDR1 SGHDT and CDR2 YYEEEE. The CDR3 region is CASSSTGDDNQPQHF. The CDR3 bases are TGTGCCAGCAGCTCGACAGGGGACGACAATCAGCCCCAGCATTTT.

The DNA of the CDR3 is TGTGCCAGCAGCTTCCAGGCATCCCAGTACCAAGAGACCCAGTACTTC. Amino acids: CASSFQASQYQETQYF. The chain combines TRBV11-2 with TRBJ2-5, with D unresolved. The germline V and J ends were trimmed by 3 bases and 0 bases, with 14 bases remaining between them. This CDR3 contains 16 residues. Germline CDR1 SGHAT, CDR2 FQNNGV.

The chain combines TRBV19 with TRBJ2-1, with 7 bases fitting TRBD1. CDR1 is LNHDA and CDR2 is SQIVND in the germline V gene (reference sequence). This CDR3 has 17 amino acids. The trim removed 4 bases at V and 4 bases at J, leaving 13 bases unmatched. The CDR3 here is CASSRDTGVWGYNEQFF. The DNA for the CDR3 is TGTGCCAGTAGTAGGGATACAGGGGTTTGGGGTTACAATGAGCAGTTCTTC.

This clone was counted only a few times. The rearrangement uses TRBV30 and TRBJ2-2, with TRBD2 identical over 8 bases. After removal of 0 bases from V and 5 bases from J, the junction contained 8 bases not matched to a gene. The CDR3 has 16 amino acids. CDR1 is GTSNPN and CDR2 is SVGIG in the germline V gene (reference sequence). The CDR3 DNA follows: TGTGCCTGGAGTGTCGGGGGGGCTGGGGGGACCGGGGAGCTGTTTTTT. Protein product: CAWSVGGAGGTGELFF.